The 25 T cell receptor beta chains in this list originate from one sample, sequenced in a study of siplizumab effects on memory and regulatory T cells. Generated by immunoSEQ multiplex PCR, the TCRdb table keeps only in-frame clones and is missing some. The table records some 64,000 clones, roughly 85% of them present only once. Sequenced: memory CD4+ T cells sorted from blood. The source of these receptors is a human donor in good health.

This clone has just a few counts. This chain connects TRBV9 to TRBJ2-5, with 13 bases matching TRBD2. The junction had 1 base not matched to a gene; V was cut back by 3 bases and J by 5 bases. Looked up from germline, CDR1 is SGDLS and CDR2 is YYNGEE. This CDR3 contains 14 residues. The chain's CDR3 is CASSAGLAGETQYF. CDR3 in DNA: TGTGCCAGCAGCGCGGGACTAGCGGGGGAGACCCAGTACTTC. The whole variable domain, filled in from reference TRBV9 and TRBJ2-5, reads DSGVTQTPKHLITATGQRVTLRCSPRSGDLSVYWYQQSLDQGLQFLIQYYNGEERAKGNILERFSAQQFPDLHSELNLSSLELGDSALYFCASSAGLAGETQYFGPGTRLLVL.

V usage is TRBV6-5 and J usage is TRBJ1-1; D not resolved. Per the germline V gene, CDR1 is MNHEY and CDR2 is SVGAGI. Between the trimmed V and J ends, which lost 2 bases and 6 bases, there was a span of 10 bases. The CDR3 is 13 residues long. In DNA form, the CDR3 reads TGTGCCAGCAGTTACGTTTTAGGGTCTGAAGCTTTCTTT. Protein: CASSYVLGSEAFF.

V usage is TRBV28 and J usage is TRBJ1-6; 7 bases map to TRBD1. V was clipped by 1 base and J by 0 bases; unmatched bases: 9. The CDR3 loop spans 19 amino acids. CDR1 is MDHEN, CDR2 SYDVKM, per germline. This CDR3 is CASSLYPGQLSSYNSPLHF. In DNA form, the CDR3 reads TGTGCCAGCAGTTTATATCCGGGACAGCTGAGCTCCTATAATTCACCCCTCCACTTT.

The V gene is TRBV18, the J gene TRBJ1-4; TRBD1 might be the D (5 bases). The length of the CDR3 is 15 residues. V was pared by 10 bases and J by 0 bases, with 15 bases between. The V gene's germline CDR1 is KGHSH and CDR2 LQKENI. CDR3 in DNA: TGTGCCAACTCCGCCCAGGGTCCAACTAATGAAAAACTGTTTTTT. Translation: CANSAQGPTNEKLFF.

The V gene is TRBV19, the J gene TRBJ2-7; D may be TRBD1 (5 bases). V was shortened by 3 bases and J by 2 bases, with 11 bases between the two germline ends. The germline CDR1 and CDR2 sequences are LNHDA and SQIVND (reference sequence). The CDR3 runs to 14 residues. For the CDR3, the DNA is TGTGCCAGTAGTATGGTATGGGGCACCTACGAGCAGTACTTC. Protein product: CASSMVWGTYEQYF.

This clone was observed a handful of times. The chain combines TRBV7-2 with TRBJ2-5; 7 bases are shared with TRBD2. The CDR3 has 16 residues. Germline trimming cut 0 bases from V and 5 bases from J; bases unmatched to any gene: 9. Per the germline V gene, CDR1 is SGHTA and CDR2 is FQGNSA. The chain's CDR3 is CASSLAMGGSGETQYF. The CDR3, as DNA: TGTGCCAGCAGCTTAGCTATGGGAGGGAGCGGGGAGACCCAGTACTTC.

This clone has just one count. This chain links TRBV5-4 with TRBJ2-3; 14 nucleotides agree with TRBD2. V shed 4 bases and J 4 bases; nucleotides not matched to a gene: 8. This CDR3 region has 17 residues. Germline V gives CDR1 SGHNT, CDR2 YYREEE (reference sequence). The CDR3 region is CASSAGTSGGGSDTQYF. The CDR3 nucleotides read TGTGCCAGCAGCGCCGGGACTAGCGGGGGTGGTTCAGATACGCAGTATTTT.

The rearrangement links TRBV30 to TRBJ1-4; TRBD1 agrees at 10 bases. Germline CDR1 GTSNPN, CDR2 SVGIG (reference sequence). This CDR3 contains 13 residues. The V gene end was trimmed by 5 bases and the J gene end by 7 bases; junction bases not matched to a gene: 4. The CDR3 DNA sequence: TGTGCCTGGTTACGGGACAGGGGTGAAAAACTGTTTTTT. Its translation is CAWLRDRGEKLFF.

V gene TRBV5-1 combines with J gene TRBJ1-6; TRBD1 agrees at 7 bases. Germline V gives CDR1 SGHRS, CDR2 YFSETQ. V was pared by 0 bases and J by 5 bases, with 5 bases of the junction left unmatched. CDR3 length: 16 residues. The CDR3 is CASSLVLGTDNSPLHF. DNA of the CDR3: TGCGCCAGCAGCTTGGTGCTGGGGACAGATAATTCACCCCTCCACTTT.

The chain is built from TRBV11-1 and TRBJ2-5; D gene unclear. Germline V gene data show CDR1 as SGHAT and CDR2 as FQDESV (reference sequence). This CDR3 has 17 amino acids. The V and J ends lost 1 base and 4 bases respectively, with 19 bases between them. CDR3 nucleotide sequence: TGTGCCAGCAGCTTAGGGGTACCTCTAGTGGGTGTAGAGACCCAGTACTTC. Translated: CASSLGVPLVGVETQYF.

The chain joins TRBV2 to TRBJ2-5; maybe TRBD2 (6 bases). V lost 7 bases and J 2 bases, leaving 17 bases between the germline ends. CDR3 length equals 15 residues. Germline assignment: CDR1 SNHLY and CDR2 FYNNEI. Written as DNA, the CDR3 is TGTGCCAGCAAAGGGACTCAAGCCCCACAAGAGACCCAGTACTTC. Translated, it gives CASKGTQAPQETQYF.

The V and J genes are TRBV2 and TRBJ1-4; tentative D call: TRBD1 (5 bases). The ends were cut back, 2 bases at V and 8 bases at J, with 12 bases in the middle. The germline gives CDR1 SNHLY, CDR2 FYNNEI. CDR3 length: 14 amino acids. The CDR3 bases are TGTGCCAGCAGTGAATTCAGGGAAAACGAAAAACTGTTTTTT. It codes for CASSEFRENEKLFF.

V and J are TRBV10-3 and TRBJ1-2; no reliable D call. Germline V lookup: CDR1 ENHRY, CDR2 SYGVKD. The CDR3 runs to 14 residues. V shed 3 bases and J shed 8 bases, with 16 bases lying between them. CDR3 amino acids: CAISEGPNLFGYTF. CDR3 nucleotide sequence: TGTGCCATCAGTGAAGGACCGAATCTTTTCGGCTACACCTTC.

This clone came up once. In DNA form, the CDR3 reads TGTGCCAGCAGCAAAGTCGGGGGCGCCTCCGCATATACGCAGTATTTT. This translates into CASSKVGGASAYTQYF. The chain carries TRBV7-2 and TRBJ2-3; D possibly uses TRBD1 or TRBD2 (6 bases each). Germline V lookup: CDR1 SGHTA, CDR2 FQGNSA. This CDR3 has 16 residues. The germline V and J ends were trimmed by 5 bases and 7 bases, with 22 bases remaining between them.

With respect to this clone: At the DNA level, this CDR3 is encoded by other sequences in the same sample as well. The rearrangement uses TRBV20-1 and TRBJ2-5; D ambiguous. CDR3 size: 11 residues. Per the germline V gene, CDR1 is DFQATT and CDR2 is SNEGSKA (reference sequence). Trimming removed 1 base from V and 5 bases from J, with 5 bases in between. The CDR3 bases are TGCAGTGCTAGAGCGCTCGAGACCCAGTACTTC. Its protein is CSARALETQYF.

The V call is TRBV23-1, the J call TRBJ2-5; D gene unclear. TRBV23-1 is annotated as an ORF whose role is uncertain. CDR3 length: 14 amino acids. V lost 7 bases and J lost 3, with 15 bases in between. The CDR3 DNA follows: TGCGCCAGCATTTTCAAAGGTAAGGAAGAGACCCAGTACTTC. Its translation is CASIFKGKEETQYF.

This chain joins TRBV11-1 and TRBJ1-1, with D possibly matching TRBD1 (6 bases). Germline-derived CDR1 and CDR2 are SGHAT and FQDESV (reference sequence). The CDR3 runs to 17 residues. V lost 2 bases to trimming and J lost 4 bases, with 20 bases between them. CDR3 protein: CASSLMLGGRGGTEAFF. CDR3 in DNA: TGTGCCAGCAGCTTAATGCTAGGGGGACGAGGAGGCACTGAAGCTTTCTTT.

The chain joins TRBV4-2 to TRBJ2-1; 7 bases are a match to TRBD2. The V gene's germline CDR1 is LGHNA and CDR2 YNFKEQ. V lost 0 bases to trimming and J lost 8 bases; unmatched junction nucleotides: 13. The length of the CDR3 is 17 residues. In DNA, the CDR3 is TGTGCCAGCAGCCAAGATCCAGCGGGGACCACGTTGGATGAGCAGTTCTTC. Translating gives CASSQDPAGTTLDEQFF.

For this clone: One end of the junction is discordant with germline, which a read error may explain. The chain uses TRBV11-2 and TRBJ1-1, with D uncertain. The germline V gene has CDR1 SGHAT and CDR2 FQNNGV. The CDR3 runs to 13 residues. The CDR3 DNA is TGTGCCAGCGGCTTGACCCCGAACACTGAAGCTTTCTTT. Encoded protein: CASGLTPNTEAFF.

The chain recombines TRBV6-5 with TRBJ1-3; weak D call: TRBD1 (5 bases). V was clipped by 3 bases and J by 5 bases, with 17 bases between them. Germline assignment: CDR1 MNHEY and CDR2 SVGAGI. The CDR3 has 16 residues. DNA of the CDR3: TGTGCCAGCAGTTATTTTTCTAAGGACACAAGAAACACCATATATTTT. Translation gives CASSYFSKDTRNTIYF.

This chain uses TRBV5-6 with TRBJ2-3; D could derive from TRBD1 or TRBD2 (5 bases each). In germline, CDR1 is SGHDT, CDR2 YYEEEE. This CDR3 region has 15 residues. The V gene lost 0 bases and the J gene lost 6 bases, with 14 bases spanning the gap. CDR3 nucleotides: TGTGCCAGCAGCTTGGATTTGGGGGTTACGGATACGCAGTATTTT. This encodes CASSLDLGVTDTQYF.

This clone has only one observation. CDR3 in DNA: TGTGCCAGTAGAAGACTAGCGGGGGAAGGGGAGCAGTACTTC. Translating it yields CASRRLAGEGEQYF. The rearrangement joins TRBV19 to TRBJ2-7; TRBD2 matches at 12 bases. Germline CDR1 reads LNHDA; CDR2 reads SQIVND (reference sequence). J lost 7 bases, V lost 6 bases, and 7 bases had no gene match. The CDR3 has 14 amino acids.

The V gene is TRBV5-4, the J gene TRBJ2-2; 7 bases are shared with TRBD2. The CDR3 extends over 16 amino acids. V dropped 5 bases and J dropped 2; count of bases not matched to a gene: 9. Germline-derived CDR1 and CDR2 are SGHNT and YYREEE (reference sequence). CDR3 in amino acids: CASSTGTTRNTGELFF. In nucleotides, the CDR3 is TGTGCCAGCAGTACCGGGACTACCAGAAACACCGGGGAGCTGTTTTTT.

The rearrangement joins TRBV13 to TRBJ2-3; perhaps TRBD1 as D (5 bases). CDR3 size: 14 residues. The germline V gene has CDR1 PRHDT and CDR2 FYEKMQ (reference sequence). V was cut by 0 bases and J by 5 bases, with 9 bases left in between. In DNA, the CDR3 is TGTGCCAGCAGCTTAGGTACAAGGGGAGATACGCAGTATTTT. Encoded protein: CASSLGTRGDTQYF.

The sample holds a few counts of this clone. This chain uses TRBV6-1 with TRBJ1-1, with D possibly TRBD1 on 5 matching bases. Trimming took off 3 bases at V and 0 bases at J, with 8 bases between the two ends. This CDR3 is built from 14 residues. CDR1 MNHNS and CDR2 SASEGT come from the germline V gene. For the CDR3, the DNA is TGTGCCAGCAGTGACGGGACCCTGAACACTGAAGCTTTCTTT. As protein: CASSDGTLNTEAFF.